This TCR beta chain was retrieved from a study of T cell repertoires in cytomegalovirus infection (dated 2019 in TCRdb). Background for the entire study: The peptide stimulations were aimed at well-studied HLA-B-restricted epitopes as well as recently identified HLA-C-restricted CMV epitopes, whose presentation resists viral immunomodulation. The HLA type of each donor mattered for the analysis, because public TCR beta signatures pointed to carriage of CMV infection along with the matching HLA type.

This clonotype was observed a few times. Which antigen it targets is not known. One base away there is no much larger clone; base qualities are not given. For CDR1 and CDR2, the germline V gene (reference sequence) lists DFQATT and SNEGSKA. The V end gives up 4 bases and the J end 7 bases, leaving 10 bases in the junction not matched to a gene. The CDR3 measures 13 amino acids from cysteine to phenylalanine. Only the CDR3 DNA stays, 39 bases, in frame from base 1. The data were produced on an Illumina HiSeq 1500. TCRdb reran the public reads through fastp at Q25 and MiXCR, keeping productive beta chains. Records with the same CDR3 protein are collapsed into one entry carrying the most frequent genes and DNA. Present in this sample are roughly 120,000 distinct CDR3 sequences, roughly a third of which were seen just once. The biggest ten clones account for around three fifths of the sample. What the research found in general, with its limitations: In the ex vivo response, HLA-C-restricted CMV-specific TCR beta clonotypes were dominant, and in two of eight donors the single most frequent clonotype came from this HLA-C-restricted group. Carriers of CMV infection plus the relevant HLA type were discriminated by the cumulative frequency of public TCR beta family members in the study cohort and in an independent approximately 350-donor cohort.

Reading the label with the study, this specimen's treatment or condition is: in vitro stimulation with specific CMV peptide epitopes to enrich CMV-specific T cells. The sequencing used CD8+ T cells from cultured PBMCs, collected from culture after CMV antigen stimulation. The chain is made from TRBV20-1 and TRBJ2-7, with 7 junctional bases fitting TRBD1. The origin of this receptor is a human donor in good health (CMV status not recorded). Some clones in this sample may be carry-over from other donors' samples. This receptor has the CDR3 CSANEQGSGEQYF. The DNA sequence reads TGCAGTGCTAATGAACAGGGGTCGGGGGAGCAGTACTTC.